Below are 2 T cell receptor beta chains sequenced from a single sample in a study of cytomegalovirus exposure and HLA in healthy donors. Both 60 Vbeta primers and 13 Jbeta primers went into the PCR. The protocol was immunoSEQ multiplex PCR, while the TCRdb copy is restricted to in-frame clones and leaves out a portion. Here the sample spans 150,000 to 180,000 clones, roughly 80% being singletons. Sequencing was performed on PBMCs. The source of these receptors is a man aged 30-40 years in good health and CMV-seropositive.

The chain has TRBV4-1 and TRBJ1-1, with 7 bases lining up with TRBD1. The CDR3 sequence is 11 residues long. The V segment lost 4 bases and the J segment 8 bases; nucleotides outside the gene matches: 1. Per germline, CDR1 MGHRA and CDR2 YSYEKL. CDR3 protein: CASSPGGEAFF. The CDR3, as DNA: TGCGCCAGCAGCCCAGGGGGGGAAGCTTTCTTT.

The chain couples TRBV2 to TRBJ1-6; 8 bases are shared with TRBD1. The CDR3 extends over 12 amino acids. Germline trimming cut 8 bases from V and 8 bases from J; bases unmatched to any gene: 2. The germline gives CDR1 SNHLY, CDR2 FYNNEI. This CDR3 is CASGTGDSPLHF. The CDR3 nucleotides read TGTGCCAGCGGGACAGGTGATTCACCCCTCCACTTT.